This section outlines one T cell receptor (beta chain) sequence together with its context. This entry belongs to a study of blood T cell repertoires in COVID-19. The wider study: Samples taken during acute and convalescent COVID-19 were collected in the United States, Italy and Spain. PBMCs, B-cell-depleted T cells, or T cells were the source of the cDNA or gDNA that made up the material.

CDR1 and CDR2 (germline): MNHEY, SVGEGT. The germline V and J ends were trimmed by 7 bases and 0 bases, with 16 bases remaining between them. The length of the CDR3 is 15 residues. In the study's own analysis: Reference gene primer amplification gave estimated nucleated cell counts. The assay was immunoSEQ multiplex PCR, and TCRdb's table has in-frame clones only and misses some. For V, J and clone size, that table is used; D and trimming come from the DNA. The repertoire includes 150,000 to 200,000 clones, about 86% of them detected once, and 11% sits in the top ten. Recruited during active infection, patients (from Seattle) were subsequently followed longitudinally.

This TCR came from an older woman with COVID-19, enrolled during active disease. V usage is TRBV6-2 or TRBV6-3 and J usage is TRBJ2-7; D gene unclear. The sequenced sample consisted of peripheral blood. This CDR3 reads CASNPSLSYSYEQYF. In DNA, the CDR3 is TGTGCCAGCAACCCTTCTCTGTCGTACTCCTACGAGCAGTACTTC.